This section outlines one T cell receptor beta chain sequence together with its context. The antigen remains unidentified. Terminally differentiated effector memory CD45RA+ cells were excluded from the naive CD8 cells, which were CD45RO-negative and positively selected for CCR7. The data derive from a study of shared clonotypes between healthy human individuals. Genomic DNA belonging to each subset was distributed in equal measure over several immunoSEQ plates. DNA at about 210 ng, around 30,000 T cell genomes, went into sorted-subset replicate PCRs. TCRdb's table, derived via immunoSEQ multiplex PCR, lists solely in-frame clones and lacks some. Here the sample spans about 650,000 clones, around 95% being singletons. Study-wide results and limits: Large depth notwithstanding, sorted-subset sequencing proved incomplete by rarefaction. Clonotype sharing across four donors was observed for 4.5% to 6.5% of naive CD4 clonotypes.

The V and J ends lost 5 bases and 2 bases, in that order; junction bases with no gene match: 12. CDR1 SGHVS and CDR2 FNYEAQ come from the germline V gene. The CDR3 extends over 20 amino acids. The sequenced sample was naive CD8+ T cells sorted from blood. This receptor was obtained from a woman aged 30 to 39 in good health. The chain uses TRBV7-6 and TRBJ2-1; TRBD2 agrees at 16 bases. CDR3 region: CASSPRGGTSGRAAYNEQFF. The CDR3 region has the DNA TGTGCCAGCAGCCCCAGAGGGGGGACTAGCGGGAGGGCTGCCTACAATGAGCAGTTCTTC.